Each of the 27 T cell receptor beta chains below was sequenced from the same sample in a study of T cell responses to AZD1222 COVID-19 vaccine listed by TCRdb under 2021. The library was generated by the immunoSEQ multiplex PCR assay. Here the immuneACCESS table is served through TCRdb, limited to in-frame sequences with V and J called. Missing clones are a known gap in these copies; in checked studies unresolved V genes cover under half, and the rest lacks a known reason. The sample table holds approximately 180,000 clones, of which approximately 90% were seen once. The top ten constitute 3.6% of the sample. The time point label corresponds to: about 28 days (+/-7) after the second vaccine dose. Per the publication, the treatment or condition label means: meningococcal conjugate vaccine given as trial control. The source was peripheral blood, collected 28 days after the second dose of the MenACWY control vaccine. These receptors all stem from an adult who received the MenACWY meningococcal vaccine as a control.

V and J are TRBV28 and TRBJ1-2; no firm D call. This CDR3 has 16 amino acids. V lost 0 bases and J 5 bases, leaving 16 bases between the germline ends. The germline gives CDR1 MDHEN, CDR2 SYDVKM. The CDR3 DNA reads TGTGCCAGCAGTTTATGGTCCGAGGCGGCCATTTATGGCTACACCTTC. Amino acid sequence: CASSLWSEAAIYGYTF.

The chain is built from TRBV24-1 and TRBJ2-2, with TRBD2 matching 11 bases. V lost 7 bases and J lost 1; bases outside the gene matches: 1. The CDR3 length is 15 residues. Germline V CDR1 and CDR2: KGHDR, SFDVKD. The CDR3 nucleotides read TGTGCCACCAGAGGACTAGCGGGGAACACCGGGGAGCTGTTTTTT. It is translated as CATRGLAGNTGELFF.

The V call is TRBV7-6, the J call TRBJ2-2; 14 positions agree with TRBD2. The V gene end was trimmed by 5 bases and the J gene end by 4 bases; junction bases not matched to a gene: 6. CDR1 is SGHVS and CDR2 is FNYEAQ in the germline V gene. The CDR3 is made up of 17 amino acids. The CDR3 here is CASSPGLAGDRTGELFF. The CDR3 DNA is TGTGCCAGCAGCCCGGGACTAGCGGGAGACCGCACCGGGGAGCTGTTTTTT.

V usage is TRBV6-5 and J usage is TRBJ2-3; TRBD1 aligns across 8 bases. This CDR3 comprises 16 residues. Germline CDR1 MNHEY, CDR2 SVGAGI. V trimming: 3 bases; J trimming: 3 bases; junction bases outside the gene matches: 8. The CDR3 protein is CASSYTGGLRTDTQYF. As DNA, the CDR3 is TGTGCCAGCAGTTATACAGGGGGATTAAGGACAGATACGCAGTATTTT.

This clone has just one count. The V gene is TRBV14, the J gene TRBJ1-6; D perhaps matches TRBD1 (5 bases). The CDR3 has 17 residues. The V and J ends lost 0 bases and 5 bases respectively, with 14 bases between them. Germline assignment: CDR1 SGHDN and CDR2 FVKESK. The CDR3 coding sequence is TGTGCCAGCAGCCAAGACCTTCTTGGGGCCAATAATTCACCCCTCCACTTT. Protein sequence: CASSQDLLGANNSPLHF.

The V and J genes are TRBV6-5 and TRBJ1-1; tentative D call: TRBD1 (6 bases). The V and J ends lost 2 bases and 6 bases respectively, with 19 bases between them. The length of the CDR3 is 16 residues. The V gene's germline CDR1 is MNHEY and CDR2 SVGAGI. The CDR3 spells CASSYRGRSGAPEAFF. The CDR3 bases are TGTGCCAGCAGTTACAGAGGGCGTTCGGGGGCACCTGAAGCTTTCTTT.

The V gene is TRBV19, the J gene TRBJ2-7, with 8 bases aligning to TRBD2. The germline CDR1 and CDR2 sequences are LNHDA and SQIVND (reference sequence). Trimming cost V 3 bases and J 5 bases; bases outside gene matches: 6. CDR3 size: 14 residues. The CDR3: CASSIREGLHEQYF. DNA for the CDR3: TGTGCCAGTAGTATCCGGGAGGGCCTCCACGAGCAGTACTTC.

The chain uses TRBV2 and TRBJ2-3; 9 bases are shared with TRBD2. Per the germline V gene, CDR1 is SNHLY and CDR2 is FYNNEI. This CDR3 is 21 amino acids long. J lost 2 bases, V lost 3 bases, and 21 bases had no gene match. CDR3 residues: CASSDIGYQLAGFQSTDTQYF. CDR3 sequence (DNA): TGTGCCAGCAGTGACATTGGATATCAACTAGCGGGTTTTCAATCCACAGATACGCAGTATTTT.

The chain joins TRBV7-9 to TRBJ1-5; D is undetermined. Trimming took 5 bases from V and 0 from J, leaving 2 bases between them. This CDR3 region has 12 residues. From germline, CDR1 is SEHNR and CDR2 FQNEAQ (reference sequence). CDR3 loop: CASSVSNQPQHF. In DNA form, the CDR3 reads TGTGCCAGCAGCGTTAGCAATCAGCCCCAGCATTTT.

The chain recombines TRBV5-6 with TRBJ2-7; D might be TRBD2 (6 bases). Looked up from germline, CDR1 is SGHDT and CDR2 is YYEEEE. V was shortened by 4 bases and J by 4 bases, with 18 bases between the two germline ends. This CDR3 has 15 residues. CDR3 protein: CASSGVRDFIYEQYF. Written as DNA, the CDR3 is TGTGCCAGCAGCGGGGTAAGGGACTTTATTTACGAGCAGTACTTC.

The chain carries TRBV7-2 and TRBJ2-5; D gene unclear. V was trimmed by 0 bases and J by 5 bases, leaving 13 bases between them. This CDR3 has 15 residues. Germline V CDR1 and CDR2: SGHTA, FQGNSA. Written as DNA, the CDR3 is TGTGCCAGCAGCTTAGCAATTGGGTTTGGTGAGACCCAGTACTTC. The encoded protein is CASSLAIGFGETQYF.

The CDR3 DNA is TGTGCCAGCAGCTCGACTAGCGGGAGGGCCCCCGGGGAGCTGTTTTTT. Its translation: CASSSTSGRAPGELFF. This chain connects TRBV11-2 to TRBJ2-2; 14 bases match TRBD2. J lost 6 bases, V lost 4 bases, and 4 bases had no gene match. Germline lookup yields CDR1 SGHAT and CDR2 FQNNGV. The CDR3 spans 16 residues.

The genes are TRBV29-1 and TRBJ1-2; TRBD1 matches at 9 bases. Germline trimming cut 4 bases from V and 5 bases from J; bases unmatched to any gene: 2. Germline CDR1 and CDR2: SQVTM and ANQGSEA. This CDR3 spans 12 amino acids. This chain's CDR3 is CSVGGTGYGYTF. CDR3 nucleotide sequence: TGCAGCGTTGGGGGGACAGGGTATGGCTACACCTTC.

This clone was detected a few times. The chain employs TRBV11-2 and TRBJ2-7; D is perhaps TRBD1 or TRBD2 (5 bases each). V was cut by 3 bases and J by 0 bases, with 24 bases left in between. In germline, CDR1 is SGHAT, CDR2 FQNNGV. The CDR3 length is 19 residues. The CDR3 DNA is TGTGCCAGCAGCTTCCCGGGGCAACCGGGATTAGGGTACTCCTACGAGCAGTACTTC. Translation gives CASSFPGQPGLGYSYEQYF. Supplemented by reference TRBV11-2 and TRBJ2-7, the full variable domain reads EAGVAQSPRYKIIEKRQSVAFWCNPISGHATLYWYQQILGQGPKLLIQFQNNGVVDDSQLPKDRFSAERLKGVDSTLKIQPAKLEDSAVYLCASSFPGQPGLGYSYEQYFGPGTRLTVT.

The CDR3, as DNA: TGTGCCAGCAGTTTATATCCCGGGGAGCTGTTTTTT. Its protein is CASSLYPGELFF. The rearrangement uses TRBV27 and TRBJ2-2; no clear D gene. Germline-derived CDR1 and CDR2 are MNHEY and SMNVEV (reference sequence). The V gene lost 1 base and the J gene lost 6 bases, with 3 bases spanning the gap. CDR3 length: 12 amino acids.

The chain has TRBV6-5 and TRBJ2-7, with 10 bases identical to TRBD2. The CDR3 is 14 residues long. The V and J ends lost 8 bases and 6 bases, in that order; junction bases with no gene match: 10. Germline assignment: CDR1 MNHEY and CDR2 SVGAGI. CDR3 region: CASWDWVAGGEQYF. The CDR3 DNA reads TGTGCCAGCTGGGATTGGGTAGCGGGAGGCGAGCAGTACTTC.

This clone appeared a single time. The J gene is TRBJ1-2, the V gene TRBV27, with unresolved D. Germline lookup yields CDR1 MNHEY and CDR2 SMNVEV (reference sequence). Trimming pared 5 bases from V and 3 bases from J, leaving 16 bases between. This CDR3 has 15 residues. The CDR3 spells CASSPLAGSHYGYTF. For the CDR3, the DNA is TGTGCCAGCAGTCCCTTGGCGGGATCCCACTATGGCTACACCTTC.

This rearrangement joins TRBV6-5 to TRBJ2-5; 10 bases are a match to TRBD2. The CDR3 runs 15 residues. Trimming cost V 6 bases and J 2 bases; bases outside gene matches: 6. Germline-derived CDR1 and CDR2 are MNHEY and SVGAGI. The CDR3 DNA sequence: TGTGCCAGCAGAACTACTAGCGGGGAACAAGAGACCCAGTACTTC. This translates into CASRTTSGEQETQYF.

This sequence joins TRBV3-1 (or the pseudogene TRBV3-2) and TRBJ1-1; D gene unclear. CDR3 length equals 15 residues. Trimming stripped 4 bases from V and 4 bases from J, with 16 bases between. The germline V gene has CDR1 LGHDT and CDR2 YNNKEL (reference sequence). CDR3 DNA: TGTGCCAGCAGCCCAAGCGTATTGCGGGTCACTGAAGCTTTCTTT. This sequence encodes CASSPSVLRVTEAFF.

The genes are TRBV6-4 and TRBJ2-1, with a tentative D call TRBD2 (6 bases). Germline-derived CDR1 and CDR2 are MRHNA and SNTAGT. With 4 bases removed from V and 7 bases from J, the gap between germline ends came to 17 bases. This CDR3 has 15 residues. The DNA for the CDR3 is TGTGCCAGCAGTGCCATGGCGGGATTAATGAATGAGCAGTTCTTC. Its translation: CASSAMAGLMNEQFF.

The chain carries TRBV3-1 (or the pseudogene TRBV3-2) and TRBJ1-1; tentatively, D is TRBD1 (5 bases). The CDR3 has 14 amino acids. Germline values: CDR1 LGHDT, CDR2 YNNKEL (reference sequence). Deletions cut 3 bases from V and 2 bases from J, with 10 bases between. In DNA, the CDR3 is TGTGCCAGCAGCCAGGGGGGAAGTAACACTGAAGCTTTCTTT. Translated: CASSQGGSNTEAFF.

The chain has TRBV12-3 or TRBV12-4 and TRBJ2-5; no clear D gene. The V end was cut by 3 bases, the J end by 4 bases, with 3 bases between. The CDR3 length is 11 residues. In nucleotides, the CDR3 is TGTGCCAGCAGTTTGATAGAGACCCAGTACTTC. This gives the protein CASSLIETQYF.

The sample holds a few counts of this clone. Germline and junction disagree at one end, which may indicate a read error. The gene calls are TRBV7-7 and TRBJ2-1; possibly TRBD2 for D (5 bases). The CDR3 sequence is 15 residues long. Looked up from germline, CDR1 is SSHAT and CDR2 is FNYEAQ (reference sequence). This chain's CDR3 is CASSLDGSGWAEQFF. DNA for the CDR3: TGTGCTAGCAGCTTAGATGGATCGGGGTGGGCTGAGCAGTTCTTC.

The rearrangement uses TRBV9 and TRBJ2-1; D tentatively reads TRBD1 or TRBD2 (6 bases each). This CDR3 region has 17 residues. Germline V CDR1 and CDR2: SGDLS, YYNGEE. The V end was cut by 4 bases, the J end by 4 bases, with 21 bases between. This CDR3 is CASSLRPARGVYNEQFF. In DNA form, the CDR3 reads TGTGCCAGCAGCTTACGACCCGCAAGGGGGGTTTACAATGAGCAGTTCTTC. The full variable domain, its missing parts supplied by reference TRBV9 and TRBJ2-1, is DSGVTQTPKHLITATGQRVTLRCSPRSGDLSVYWYQQSLDQGLQFLIQYYNGEERAKGNILERFSAQQFPDLHSELNLSSLELGDSALYFCASSLRPARGVYNEQFFGPGTRLTVL.

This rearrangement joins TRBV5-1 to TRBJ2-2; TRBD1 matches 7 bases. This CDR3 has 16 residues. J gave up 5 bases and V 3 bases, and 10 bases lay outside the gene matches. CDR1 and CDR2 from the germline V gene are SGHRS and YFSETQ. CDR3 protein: CASSSRQGSGTGELFF. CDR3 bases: TGCGCCAGCAGCTCACGACAGGGCTCGGGAACCGGGGAGCTGTTTTTT.

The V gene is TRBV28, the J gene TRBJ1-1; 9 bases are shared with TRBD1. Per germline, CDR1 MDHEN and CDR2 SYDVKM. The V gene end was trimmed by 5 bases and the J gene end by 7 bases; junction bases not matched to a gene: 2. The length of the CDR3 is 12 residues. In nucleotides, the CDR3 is TGTGCCAGCAGTGGGGACAGGGTTGAAGCTTTCTTT. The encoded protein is CASSGDRVEAFF.

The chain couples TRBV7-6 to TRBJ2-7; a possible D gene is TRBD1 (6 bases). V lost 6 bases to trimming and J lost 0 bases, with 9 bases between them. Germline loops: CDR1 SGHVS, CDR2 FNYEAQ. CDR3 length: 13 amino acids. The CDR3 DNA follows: TGTGCCAGCAGTTTGGACAGCTCCTACGAGCAGTACTTC. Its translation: CASSLDSSYEQYF.